A selection of T cell receptor beta chains follows, all from one sample in a study of blood T cell repertoires in COVID-19. Assay: immunoSEQ multiplex PCR; the TCRdb copy retains only in-frame clones and omits some. The sample records around 150,000 clones, approximately 79% being singletons. The material sequenced was PBMCs or T cells enriched from blood (not recorded which). Source of these receptors: a man aged 45-60 years who had recovered from COVID-19. CDR3s leave out the opening cysteine and the closing phenylalanine or tryptophan.

J: TRBJ2-1; V: TRBV27; CDR3: ATHSQGTTVNEQF
J: TRBJ1-1; V: TRBV5-1; CDR3: ASSRTGTGTSLAEAF
J: TRBJ2-2; V: TRBV19; CDR3: ASIQADRTGELF
J: TRBJ1-2; V: TRBV7-2; CDR3: ASSIQGAGGYT
J: TRBJ2-3; V: TRBV10-2; CDR3: ASSEISDTQY
J: TRBJ2-5; V: TRBV28; CDR3: ASSSEVETQY
J: TRBJ2-1; V: TRBV2; CDR3: ASLAGAVGEQF
J: TRBJ2-1; V: TRBV7-2; CDR3: ASSPRTRTGDEQF
J: TRBJ1-6; V: TRBV5-6; CDR3: ASSLYANSPLH
J: TRBJ1-5; V: TRBV2; CDR3: ASRTRTGGNQPQH
J: TRBJ2-3; V: TRBV9; CDR3: ASSVQSWLATDTQY
J: TRBJ2-3; V: TRBV6-6; CDR3: ASSRKRGRGRGDTQY
J: TRBJ2-7; V: TRBV5-6; CDR3: ASSLGGYEQY
J: TRBJ1-2; V: TRBV28; CDR3: ASSLVGQGYYGYT
J: TRBJ1-6; V: TRBV12-3/TRBV12-4; CDR3: ASRGVWGPLH
J: TRBJ1-1; V: TRBV7-3; CDR3: ASSLGAKNTEAF
J: TRBJ1-5; V: TRBV2; CDR3: ASSYRVRNQPQH
J: TRBJ1-1; V: TRBV29-1; CDR3: SVESILRNTEAF
J: TRBJ1-4; V: TRBV7-9; CDR3: ASSSRTVGEEKLF
J: TRBJ1-5; V: TRBV18; CDR3: ASSPGQGNQPQH
J: TRBJ1-1; V: TRBV6-2/TRBV6-3; CDR3: ASSHTPGNTEAF
J: TRBJ2-7; V: TRBV11-2; CDR3: ASSPPTGNPYEQY
J: TRBJ2-3; V: TRBV6-4; CDR3: ASSDSTGGADTQY
J: TRBJ2-1; V: TRBV5-1; CDR3: ASSLAGVGNEQF
J: TRBJ1-1; V: TRBV14; CDR3: ASSQRWLQGGHTEAF
J: TRBJ1-1; V: TRBV30; CDR3: AWSVGTARGAEAF
J: TRBJ1-1; V: TRBV12-3/TRBV12-4; CDR3: ASRQLNTEAF
J: TRBJ1-2; V: TRBV6-5; CDR3: ASRPSRGYT
J: TRBJ1-2; V: TRBV18; CDR3: ASSPGDSPDGYT
J: TRBJ1-2; V: TRBV3-1/TRBV3-2; CDR3: ASSKGSLYGYT
J: TRBJ1-6; V: TRBV5-5; CDR3: ASSLTGPNSPLH
J: TRBJ1-4; V: TRBV5-1; CDR3: ASSLQGTTNEKLF
J: TRBJ1-6; V: TRBV2; CDR3: ASSEGDVRSPLH